Each of the 10 T cell receptor beta chains below was sequenced from the same sample in a study of PD-L1 blockade in urothelial cancer. Using immunoSEQ multiplex PCR, the repertoire was profiled, and TCRdb retains in-frame clones only, with some absent. Among over 35,000 clones listed, approximately 90% were seen once. Time point indicated: pretreatment peripheral blood. The starting material was PBMCs, obtained around atezolizumab (anti-PD-L1) treatment. The receptors come from an older woman with urothelial cancer.

V is TRBV9 and J is TRBJ2-1; D may be TRBD2 (5 bases). Germline V lookup: CDR1 SGDLS, CDR2 YYNGEE. Between the trimmed V and J ends, which lost 4 bases and 4 bases, there was a span of 21 bases. There are 17 residues in the CDR3. CDR3 loop: CASSSGTGPNPYNEQFF. In DNA, the CDR3 is TGTGCCAGCAGCTCGGGAACCGGGCCTAACCCTTACAATGAGCAGTTCTTC.

This clone appeared once. The rearrangement joins TRBV6-5 to TRBJ2-7; 8 bases fit TRBD2. Germline CDR1 and CDR2: MNHEY and SVGAGI. CDR3 size: 15 residues. The ends lost 2 bases at V and 1 base at J; junction bases unmatched: 4. DNA for the CDR3: TGTGCCAGCAGTTACGGGGGACTAGGTTCCTACGAGCAGTACTTC. Translation: CASSYGGLGSYEQYF.

V and J are TRBV5-6 and TRBJ1-4; 9 bases line up with TRBD1. The CDR3 is made up of 14 amino acids. The V gene's germline CDR1 is SGHDT and CDR2 YYEEEE. V was pared by 5 bases and J by 7 bases, with 6 bases of the junction left unmatched. The CDR3 loop reads CASRSTGGSEKLFF. CDR3 bases: TGTGCCAGCAGATCCACAGGGGGCAGTGAAAAACTGTTTTTT. The full variable domain, rest sourced from reference TRBV5-6 and TRBJ1-4, is DAGVTQSPTHLIKTRGQQVTLRCSPKSGHDTVSWYQQALGQGPQFIFQYYEEEERQRGNFPDRFSGHQFPNYSSELNVNALLLGDSALYLCASRSTGGSEKLFFGSGTQLSVL.

The chain is built from TRBV9 and TRBJ1-1; D is possibly TRBD1 (5 bases). V was clipped by 0 bases and J by 4 bases, with 10 bases between them. The CDR3 contains 14 residues. CDR1 is SGDLS, CDR2 YYNGEE, per germline. CDR3 bases: TGTGCCAGCAGCGTAGTAGGGGTGGGCACTGAAGCTTTCTTT. Its protein is CASSVVGVGTEAFF.

The chain employs TRBV5-1 and TRBJ1-1; D ambiguous. The length of the CDR3 is 17 residues. CDR1 is SGHRS and CDR2 is YFSETQ in the germline V gene. V was clipped by 1 base and J by 1 base, with 17 bases between them. The CDR3, as DNA: TGCGCCAGCAGCTTGTTATCCCTTGGGCTTACGAACACTGAAGCTTTCTTT. This sequence encodes CASSLLSLGLTNTEAFF.

The rearrangement uses TRBV20-1 and TRBJ2-4, with D hard to call. V was trimmed by 4 bases and J by 3 bases, leaving 4 bases between them. CDR1 is DFQATT, CDR2 SNEGSKA, per germline (reference sequence). The CDR3 has 11 amino acids. The CDR3 region is CSAINKNIQYF. Written as DNA, the CDR3 is TGCAGTGCTATTAACAAAAACATTCAGTACTTC.

The genes are TRBV18 and TRBJ1-1; 9 nucleotides align to TRBD1. The V gene end was trimmed by 4 bases and the J gene end by 4 bases; junction bases not matched to a gene: 7. The CDR3 is 15 residues long. The germline gives CDR1 KGHSH, CDR2 LQKENI. CDR3 in DNA: TGTGCCAGCTCACAAGAACAGGGGGCCGGCACTGAAGCTTTCTTT. This gives the protein CASSQEQGAGTEAFF.

The V and J genes are TRBV29-1 and TRBJ1-2; D may be TRBD1 (5 bases). Germline V CDR1 and CDR2: SQVTM, ANQGSEA. This CDR3 comprises 13 residues. V was pared by 4 bases and J by 4 bases, with 13 bases between. CDR3 DNA: TGCAGCGTTGGGGGCCCCTGGAGCTATGGCTACACCTTC. Translating gives CSVGGPWSYGYTF.

V gene TRBV30 combines with J gene TRBJ1-1, with D possibly TRBD1 on 6 matching bases. The CDR3 runs to 10 residues. Germline V gene lookup returns CDR1 GTSNPN and CDR2 SVGIG (reference sequence). CDR3 in DNA: TGTGCTGGGGGGGGGCCTGAAGCTTTCTTT. As protein: CAGGGPEAFF.

The chain is built from TRBV5-6 and TRBJ1-2, with 8 bases that match TRBD1. Germline loops: CDR1 SGHDT, CDR2 YYEEEE. V trimming: 3 bases; J trimming: 5 bases; junction bases outside the gene matches: 9. The CDR3 contains 15 residues. As DNA, the CDR3 is TGTGCCAGCAGCTACCGGGACAGGTTACAATATGGCTACACCTTC. Translation: CASSYRDRLQYGYTF.